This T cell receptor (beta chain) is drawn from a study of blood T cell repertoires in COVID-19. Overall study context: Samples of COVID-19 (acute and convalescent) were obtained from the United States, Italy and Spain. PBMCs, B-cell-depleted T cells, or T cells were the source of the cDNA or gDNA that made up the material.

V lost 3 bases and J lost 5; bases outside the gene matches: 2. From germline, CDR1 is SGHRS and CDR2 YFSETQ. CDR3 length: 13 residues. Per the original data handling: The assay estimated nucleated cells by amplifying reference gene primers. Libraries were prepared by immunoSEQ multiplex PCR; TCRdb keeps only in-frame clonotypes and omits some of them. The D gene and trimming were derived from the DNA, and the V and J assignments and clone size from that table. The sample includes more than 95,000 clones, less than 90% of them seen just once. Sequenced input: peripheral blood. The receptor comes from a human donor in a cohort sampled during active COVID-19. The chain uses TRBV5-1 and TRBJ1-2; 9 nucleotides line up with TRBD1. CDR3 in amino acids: CASSYGTGYGYTF. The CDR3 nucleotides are TGCGCCAGCAGCTACGGGACAGGGTATGGCTACACCTTC.